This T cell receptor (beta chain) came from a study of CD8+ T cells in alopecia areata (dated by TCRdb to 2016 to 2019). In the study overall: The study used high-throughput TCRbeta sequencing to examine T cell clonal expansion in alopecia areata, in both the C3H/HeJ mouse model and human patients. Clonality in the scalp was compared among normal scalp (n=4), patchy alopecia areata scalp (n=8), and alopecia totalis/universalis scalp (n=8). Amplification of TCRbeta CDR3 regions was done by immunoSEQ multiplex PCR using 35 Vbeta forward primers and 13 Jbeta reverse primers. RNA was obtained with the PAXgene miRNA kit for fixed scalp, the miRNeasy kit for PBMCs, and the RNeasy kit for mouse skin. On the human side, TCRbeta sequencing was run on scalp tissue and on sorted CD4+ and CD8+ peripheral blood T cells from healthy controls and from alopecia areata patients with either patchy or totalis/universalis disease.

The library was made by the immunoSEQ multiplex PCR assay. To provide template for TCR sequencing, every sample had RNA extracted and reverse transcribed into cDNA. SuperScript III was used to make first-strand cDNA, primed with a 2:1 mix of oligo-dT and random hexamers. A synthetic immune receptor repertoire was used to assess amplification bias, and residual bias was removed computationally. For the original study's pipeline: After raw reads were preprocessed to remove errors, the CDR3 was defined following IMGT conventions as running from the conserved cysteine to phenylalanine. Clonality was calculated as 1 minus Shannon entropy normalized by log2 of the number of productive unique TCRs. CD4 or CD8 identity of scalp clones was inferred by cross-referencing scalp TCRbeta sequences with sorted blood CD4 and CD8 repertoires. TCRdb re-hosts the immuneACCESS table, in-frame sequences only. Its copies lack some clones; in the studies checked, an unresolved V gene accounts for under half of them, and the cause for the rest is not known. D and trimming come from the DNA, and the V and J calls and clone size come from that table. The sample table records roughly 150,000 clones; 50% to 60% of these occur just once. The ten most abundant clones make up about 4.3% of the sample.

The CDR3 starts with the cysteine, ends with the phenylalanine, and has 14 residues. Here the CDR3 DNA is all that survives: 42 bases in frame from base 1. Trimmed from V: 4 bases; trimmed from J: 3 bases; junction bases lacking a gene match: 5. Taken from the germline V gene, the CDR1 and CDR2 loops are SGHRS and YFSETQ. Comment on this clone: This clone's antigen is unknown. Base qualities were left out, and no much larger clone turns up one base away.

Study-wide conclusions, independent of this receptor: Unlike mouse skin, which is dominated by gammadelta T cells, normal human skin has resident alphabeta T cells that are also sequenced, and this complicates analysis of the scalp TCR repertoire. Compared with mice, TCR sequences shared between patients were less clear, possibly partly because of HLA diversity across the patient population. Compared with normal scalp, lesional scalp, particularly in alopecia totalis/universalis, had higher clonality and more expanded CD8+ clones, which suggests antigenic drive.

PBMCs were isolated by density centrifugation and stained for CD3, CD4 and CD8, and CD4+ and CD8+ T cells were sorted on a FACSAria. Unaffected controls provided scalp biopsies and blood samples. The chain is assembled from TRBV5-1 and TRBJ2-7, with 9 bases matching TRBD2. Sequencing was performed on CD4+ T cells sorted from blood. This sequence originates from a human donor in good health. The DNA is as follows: TGCGCCAGCAGCCAGACTAGCGGTGACTACGAGCAGTACTTC. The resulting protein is CASSQTSGDYEQYF.